Listed below are T cell receptor beta chains from one sample, sequenced in a study of T cells after posttransplantation cyclophosphamide. Method: immunoSEQ multiplex PCR; TCRdb's copy keeps in-frame clones and lacks some. This sample carries 15,000 to 18,000 clones, roughly 83% of them seen once, and the ten largest clones take around 5%. This material consisted of PBMCs, taken roughly 350 days after allogeneic stem cell transplant with calcineurin inhibitor and methotrexate. Source of these receptors: a male patient between 18 and 35 years old who received an allogeneic stem cell transplant from a related donor, was CMV-positive, and had no GVHD. The graft donor may have contributed some T cells. Each CDR3 is given with its conserved first and last residue. The D gene is left open where the match is weak. Rows give clone size only sometimes, using once, few, many, or a class for an expanded clone.

v_call: TRBV7-2
j_call: TRBJ2-7
clone_size: -
d_call: -
cdr3_nt: TGTGCCAGCAGCGCAGGACGGGATGCCTACGAGCAGTACTTC
cdr3_aa: CASSAGRDAYEQYF

v_call: TRBV9
j_call: TRBJ2-3
clone_size: -
d_call: TRBD2
cdr3_nt: TGTGCCAGCAGCCCCCGGGGGGTAGCGGGAAGTAGCACAGATACGCAGTATTTT
cdr3_aa: CASSPRGVAGSSTDTQYF

v_call: TRBV28
j_call: TRBJ2-5
clone_size: once
d_call: -
cdr3_nt: TGTGCCAGCAGTTTAGCCAGCCCGGAAGCGTACCAAGAGACCCAGTACTTC
cdr3_aa: CASSLASPEAYQETQYF

v_call: TRBV18
j_call: TRBJ2-5
clone_size: -
d_call: TRBD1
cdr3_nt: TGTGCCAGCTCACCGCGACAGGGCGAGACCCAGTACTTC
cdr3_aa: CASSPRQGETQYF

v_call: TRBV19
j_call: TRBJ1-2
clone_size: -
d_call: -
cdr3_nt: TGTGCCAGTAGTGCTACCGCGGGCGGCTATGGCTACACCTTC
cdr3_aa: CASSATAGGYGYTF

v_call: TRBV5-1
j_call: TRBJ2-7
clone_size: -
d_call: -
cdr3_nt: TGCGCCAGCAGCTTGGAGGGGCGGTACGAGCAGTACTTC
cdr3_aa: CASSLEGRYEQYF

v_call: TRBV4-3
j_call: TRBJ2-2
clone_size: -
d_call: -
cdr3_nt: TGCGCCAGCAGCCAAGCGGGTGTTAAGTTATCCGGGGAGCTGTTTTTT
cdr3_aa: CASSQAGVKLSGELFF

v_call: TRBV27
j_call: TRBJ2-5
clone_size: -
d_call: -
cdr3_nt: TGTGCCAGCATCCCCCGACAGGCATCCTCGGCGGAGACCCAGTACTTC
cdr3_aa: CASIPRQASSAETQYF

v_call: TRBV7-2
j_call: TRBJ2-1
clone_size: -
d_call: TRBD2
cdr3_nt: TGTGCCAGCTCGACTAGCGGGAGGGCCAAAGAGCAGTTCTTC
cdr3_aa: CASSTSGRAKEQFF

v_call: TRBV5-1
j_call: TRBJ2-3
clone_size: -
d_call: TRBD2
cdr3_nt: TGCGCCAGCAGCTTGGCGGCTAGCGGGAGAGATACGCAGTATTTT
cdr3_aa: CASSLAASGRDTQYF

v_call: TRBV7-2
j_call: TRBJ1-4
clone_size: once
d_call: TRBD1
cdr3_nt: TGTGCCAGCAGCCAAAGACAGGGAAGGATAAAACTGTTTTTT
cdr3_aa: CASSQRQGRIKLFF

v_call: TRBV19
j_call: TRBJ1-2
clone_size: -
d_call: -
cdr3_nt: TGTGCCAGTAGTATGGGAGGCTGGCAGAGGACCCTGTTTGAAGGCTACACCTTC
cdr3_aa: CASSMGGWQRTLFEGYTF

v_call: TRBV27
j_call: TRBJ2-1
clone_size: once
d_call: -
cdr3_nt: TGTGCCAGCAGCCGGCCCAAAGGTCCGCCGTACAGTGAGCAGTTCTTC
cdr3_aa: CASSRPKGPPYSEQFF

v_call: TRBV18
j_call: TRBJ1-1
clone_size: -
d_call: -
cdr3_nt: TGTGCCAGCTCACCACCGAACCCAGTGAACACTGAAGCTTTCTTT
cdr3_aa: CASSPPNPVNTEAFF

v_call: TRBV18
j_call: TRBJ1-2
clone_size: -
d_call: -
cdr3_nt: TGTGCCAGCTCACTACGATTCGACAAAAAAAACTATGGCTACACCTTC
cdr3_aa: CASSLRFDKKNYGYTF

v_call: TRBV19
j_call: TRBJ1-2
clone_size: -
d_call: -
cdr3_nt: TGTGCCAGTAGAGGACAGACGATGAAACTACTTGGATATGGCTACACCTTC
cdr3_aa: CASRGQTMKLLGYGYTF

v_call: TRBV11-3
j_call: TRBJ2-3
clone_size: -
d_call: TRBD1
cdr3_nt: TGTGCCAGCAGCCTGGGACAGGTCACAGATACGCAGTATTTT
cdr3_aa: CASSLGQVTDTQYF

v_call: TRBV28
j_call: TRBJ1-6
clone_size: -
d_call: -
cdr3_nt: TGTGCCAGCAGCCGGGCAGGGGCAGGTGGTGGGTCCCTCCACTTT
cdr3_aa: CASSRAGAGGGSLHF

v_call: TRBV28
j_call: TRBJ1-4
clone_size: -
d_call: -
cdr3_nt: TGTGCCAGCAGTTTGCAGTTTTCTAATGAAAAACTGTTTTTT
cdr3_aa: CASSLQFSNEKLFF

v_call: TRBV2
j_call: TRBJ2-7
clone_size: -
d_call: TRBD1
cdr3_nt: TGTGCCAGCAGTGAATCTTGGACAGGGTGGTACGAGCAGTACTTC
cdr3_aa: CASSESWTGWYEQYF

v_call: TRBV7-9
j_call: TRBJ1-4
clone_size: few
d_call: TRBD1
cdr3_nt: TGTGCCAGCAGTCCAACTCAGGGGGCTGGGGAAAAACTGTTTTTT
cdr3_aa: CASSPTQGAGEKLFF

v_call: TRBV5-8
j_call: TRBJ1-5
clone_size: once
d_call: -
cdr3_nt: TGTGCCAGCAGCTTAATCTATTCTGGGGCAGATAGCAATCAGCCCCAGCATTTT
cdr3_aa: CASSLIYSGADSNQPQHF

v_call: TRBV19
j_call: TRBJ1-5
clone_size: few
d_call: TRBD1
cdr3_nt: TGTGCCAGTACCCGGGACAGGGGCAATCAGCCCCAGCATTTT
cdr3_aa: CASTRDRGNQPQHF

v_call: TRBV27
j_call: TRBJ2-2
clone_size: -
d_call: TRBD2
cdr3_nt: TGTGCCAGCAGTTTCTCTAGCGGGAGGGCCTATGCCGGGGAGCTGTTTTTT
cdr3_aa: CASSFSSGRAYAGELFF

v_call: TRBV30
j_call: TRBJ2-7
clone_size: -
d_call: -
cdr3_nt: TGTGCCTGGAGTCGGACAGGGAGGGACGAGCAGTACTTC
cdr3_aa: CAWSRTGRDEQYF

v_call: TRBV7-2
j_call: TRBJ2-1
clone_size: -
d_call: TRBD2
cdr3_nt: TGTGCCAGCAGCTTAGGGACTAGCGGGACGGGCTGGTCCTACAGTGAGCAGTTCTTC
cdr3_aa: CASSLGTSGTGWSYSEQFF

v_call: TRBV7-2
j_call: TRBJ2-7
clone_size: -
d_call: TRBD2
cdr3_nt: TGTGCCAGCGGGGGACTAGCGGGATACGAGCAGTACTTC
cdr3_aa: CASGGLAGYEQYF

v_call: TRBV2
j_call: TRBJ2-3
clone_size: once
d_call: TRBD2
cdr3_nt: TGTGCCACCCAGGGGCTAGCGGGAGGGCCTCGGTCAGATACGCAGTATTTT
cdr3_aa: CATQGLAGGPRSDTQYF